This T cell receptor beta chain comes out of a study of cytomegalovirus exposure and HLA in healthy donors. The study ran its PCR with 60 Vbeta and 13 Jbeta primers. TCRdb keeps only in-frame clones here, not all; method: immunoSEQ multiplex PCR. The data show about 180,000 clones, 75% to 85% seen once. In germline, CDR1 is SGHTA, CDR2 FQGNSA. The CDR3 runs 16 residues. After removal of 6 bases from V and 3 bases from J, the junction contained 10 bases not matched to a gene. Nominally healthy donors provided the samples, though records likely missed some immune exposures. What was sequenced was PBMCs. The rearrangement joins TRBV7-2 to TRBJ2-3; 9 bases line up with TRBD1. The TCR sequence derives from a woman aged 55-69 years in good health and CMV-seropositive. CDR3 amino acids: CASRRNFGQGTDTQYF. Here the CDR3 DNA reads TGTGCCAGCAGGCGCAACTTTGGACAGGGGACAGATACGCAGTATTTT.